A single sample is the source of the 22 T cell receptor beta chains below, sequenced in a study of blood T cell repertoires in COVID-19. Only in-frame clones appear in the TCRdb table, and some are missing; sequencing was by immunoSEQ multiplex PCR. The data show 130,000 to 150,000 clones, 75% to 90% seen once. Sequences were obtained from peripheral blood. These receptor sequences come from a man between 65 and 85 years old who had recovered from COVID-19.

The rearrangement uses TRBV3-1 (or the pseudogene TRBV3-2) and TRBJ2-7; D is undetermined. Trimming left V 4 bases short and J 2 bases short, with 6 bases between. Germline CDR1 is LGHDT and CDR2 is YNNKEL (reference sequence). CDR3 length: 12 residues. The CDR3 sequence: CASSRTAYEQYF. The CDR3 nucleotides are TGTGCCAGCAGCCGTACAGCCTACGAGCAGTACTTC.

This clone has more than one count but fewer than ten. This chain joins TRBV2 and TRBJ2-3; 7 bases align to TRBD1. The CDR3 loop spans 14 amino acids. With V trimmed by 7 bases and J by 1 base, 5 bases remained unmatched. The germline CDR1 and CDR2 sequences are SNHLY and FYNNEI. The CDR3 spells CASNIQGRTDTQYF. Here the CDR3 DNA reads TGTGCCAGCAATATACAGGGGCGCACAGATACGCAGTATTTT.

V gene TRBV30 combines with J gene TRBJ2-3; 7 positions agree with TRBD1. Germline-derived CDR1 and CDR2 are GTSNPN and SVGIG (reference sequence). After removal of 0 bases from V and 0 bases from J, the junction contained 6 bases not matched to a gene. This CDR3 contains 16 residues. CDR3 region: CAWSVRNRGSTDTQYF. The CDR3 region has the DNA TGTGCCTGGAGTGTAAGGAACAGGGGAAGCACAGATACGCAGTATTTT.

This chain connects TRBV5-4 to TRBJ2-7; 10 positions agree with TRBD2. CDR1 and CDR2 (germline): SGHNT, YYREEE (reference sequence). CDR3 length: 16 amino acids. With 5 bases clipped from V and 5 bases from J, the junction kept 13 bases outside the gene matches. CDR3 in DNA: TGTGCCAGCAGAATGGCGTCTAGCGGGAGTCGAAACGAGCAGTACTTC. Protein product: CASRMASSGSRNEQYF.

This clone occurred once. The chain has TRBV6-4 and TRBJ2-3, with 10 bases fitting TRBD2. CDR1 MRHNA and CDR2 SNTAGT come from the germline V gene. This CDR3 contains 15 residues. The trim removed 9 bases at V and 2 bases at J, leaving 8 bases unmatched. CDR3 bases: TGTGCCAGTGGGAAGCGGGAGGGTCCCACAGATACGCAGTATTTT. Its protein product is CASGKREGPTDTQYF.

The CDR3 loop is CASSFGVPQETQYF. The CDR3 nucleotides read TGTGCCAGCAGCTTCGGGGTACCCCAAGAGACCCAGTACTTC. J is TRBJ2-5 and V is TRBV5-6; D might be TRBD2 (5 bases). Between the trimmed V and J ends, which lost 2 bases and 1 base, there was a span of 9 bases. The length of the CDR3 is 14 residues. Germline-derived CDR1 and CDR2 are SGHDT and YYEEEE.

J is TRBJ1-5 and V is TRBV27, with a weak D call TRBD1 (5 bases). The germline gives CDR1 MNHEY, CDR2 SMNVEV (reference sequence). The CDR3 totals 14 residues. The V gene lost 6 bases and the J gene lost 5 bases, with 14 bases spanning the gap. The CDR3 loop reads CASRTQGGDQPQHF. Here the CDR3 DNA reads TGTGCCAGCAGGACCCAGGGAGGGGATCAGCCCCAGCATTTT.

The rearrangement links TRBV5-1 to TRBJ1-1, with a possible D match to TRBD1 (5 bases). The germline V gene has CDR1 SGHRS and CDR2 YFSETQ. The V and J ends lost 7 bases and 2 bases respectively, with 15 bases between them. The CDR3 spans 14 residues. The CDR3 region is CASSTSTANTEAFF. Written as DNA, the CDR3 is TGCGCCAGCTCTACTTCGACAGCTAACACTGAAGCTTTCTTT.

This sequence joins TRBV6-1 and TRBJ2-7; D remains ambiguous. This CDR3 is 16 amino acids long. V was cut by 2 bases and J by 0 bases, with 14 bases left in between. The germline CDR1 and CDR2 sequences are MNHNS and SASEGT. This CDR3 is CASSEIDGANSYEQYF. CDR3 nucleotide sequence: TGTGCCAGCAGTGAAATAGACGGAGCAAACTCCTACGAGCAGTACTTC.

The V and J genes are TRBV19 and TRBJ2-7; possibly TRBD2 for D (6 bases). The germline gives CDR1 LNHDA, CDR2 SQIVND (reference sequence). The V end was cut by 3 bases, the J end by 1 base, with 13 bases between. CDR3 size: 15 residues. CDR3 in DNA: TGTGCCAGTAGTATCGGGGGATCCCCGTCCTACGAGCAGTACTTC. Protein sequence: CASSIGGSPSYEQYF.

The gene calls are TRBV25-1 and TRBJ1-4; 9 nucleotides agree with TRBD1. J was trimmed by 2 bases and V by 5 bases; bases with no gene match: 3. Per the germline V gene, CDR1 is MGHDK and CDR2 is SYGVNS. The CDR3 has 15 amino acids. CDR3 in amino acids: CASSTQGATNEKLFF. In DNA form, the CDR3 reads TGTGCCAGCAGTACACAGGGGGCGACTAATGAAAAACTGTTTTTT.

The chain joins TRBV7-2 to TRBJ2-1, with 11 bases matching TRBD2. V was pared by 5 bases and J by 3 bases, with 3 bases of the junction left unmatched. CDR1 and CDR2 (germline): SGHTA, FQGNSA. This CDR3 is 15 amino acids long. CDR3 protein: CASSPTSGSYNEQFF. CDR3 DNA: TGTGCCAGCAGCCCAACTAGCGGGAGCTACAATGAGCAGTTCTTC.

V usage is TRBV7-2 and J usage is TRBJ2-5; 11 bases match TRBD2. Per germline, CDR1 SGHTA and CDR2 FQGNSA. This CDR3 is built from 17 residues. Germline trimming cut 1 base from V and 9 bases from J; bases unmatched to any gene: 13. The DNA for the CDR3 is TGTGCCAGCAGCTTAGGTGGTAGCGGGAGGGCCCGGGGGGCCCAGTACTTC. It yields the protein CASSLGGSGRARGAQYF.

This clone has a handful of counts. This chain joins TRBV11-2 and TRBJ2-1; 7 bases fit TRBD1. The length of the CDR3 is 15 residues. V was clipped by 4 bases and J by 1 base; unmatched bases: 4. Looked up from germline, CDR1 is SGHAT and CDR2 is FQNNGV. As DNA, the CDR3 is TGTGCCAGCAGCTCCGGGACAGATTCCTACAATGAGCAGTTCTTC. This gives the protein CASSSGTDSYNEQFF.

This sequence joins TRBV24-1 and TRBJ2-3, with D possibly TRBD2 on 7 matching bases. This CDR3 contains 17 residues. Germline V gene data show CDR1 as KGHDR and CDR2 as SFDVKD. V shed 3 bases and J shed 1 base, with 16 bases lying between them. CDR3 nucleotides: TGTGCCACCAGTGATGGAGGGGGAGGGCTGGGCACAGATACGCAGTATTTT. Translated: CATSDGGGGLGTDTQYF.

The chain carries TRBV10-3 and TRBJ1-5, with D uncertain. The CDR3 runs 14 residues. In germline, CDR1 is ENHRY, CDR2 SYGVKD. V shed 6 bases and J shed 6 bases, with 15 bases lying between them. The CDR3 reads CAISRGRESQPQHF. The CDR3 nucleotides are TGTGCCATCAGCCGCGGACGGGAAAGTCAGCCCCAGCATTTT.

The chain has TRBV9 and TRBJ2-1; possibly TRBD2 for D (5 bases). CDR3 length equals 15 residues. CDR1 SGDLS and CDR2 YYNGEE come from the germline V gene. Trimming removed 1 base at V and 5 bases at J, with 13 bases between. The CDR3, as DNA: TGTGCCAGCAGCGTAAGTCTAGCTGCAGACAATGAGCAGTTCTTC. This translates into CASSVSLAADNEQFF.

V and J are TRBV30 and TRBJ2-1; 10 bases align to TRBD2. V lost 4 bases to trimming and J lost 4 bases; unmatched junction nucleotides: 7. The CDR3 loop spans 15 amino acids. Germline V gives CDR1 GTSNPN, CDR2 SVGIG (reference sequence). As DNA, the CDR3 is TGTGCCTGGACCGCCGGACTAGCGGTATACAATGAGCAGTTCTTC. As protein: CAWTAGLAVYNEQFF.

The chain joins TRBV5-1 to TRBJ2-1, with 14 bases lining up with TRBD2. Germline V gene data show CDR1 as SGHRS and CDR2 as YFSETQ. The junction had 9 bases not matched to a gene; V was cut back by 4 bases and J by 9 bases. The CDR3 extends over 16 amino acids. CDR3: CASSPTSGREGGEQFF. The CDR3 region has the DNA TGCGCCAGCAGCCCGACTAGCGGGAGGGAAGGGGGTGAGCAGTTCTTC.

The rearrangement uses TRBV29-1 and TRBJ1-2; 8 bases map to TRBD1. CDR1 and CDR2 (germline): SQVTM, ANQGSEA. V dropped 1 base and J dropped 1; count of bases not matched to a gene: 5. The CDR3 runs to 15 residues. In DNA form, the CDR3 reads TGCAGCGTTGAAGGGGGGACAGGTCATAACTATGGCTACACCTTC. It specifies CSVEGGTGHNYGYTF.

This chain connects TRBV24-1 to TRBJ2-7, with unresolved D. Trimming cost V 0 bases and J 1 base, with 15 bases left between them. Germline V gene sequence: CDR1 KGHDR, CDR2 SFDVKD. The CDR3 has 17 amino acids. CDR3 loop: CATSDLLAKLSSYEQYF. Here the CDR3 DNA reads TGTGCCACCAGTGATTTGCTCGCGAAATTGTCTTCCTACGAGCAGTACTTC.

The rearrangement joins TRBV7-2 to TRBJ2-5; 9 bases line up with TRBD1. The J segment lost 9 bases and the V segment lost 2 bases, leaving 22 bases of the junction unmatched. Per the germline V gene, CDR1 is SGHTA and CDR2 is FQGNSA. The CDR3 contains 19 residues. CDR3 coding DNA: TGTGCCAGCAGCTTATACGGACAGGGGAATTTTCTGGGGCCGAGGGCCCAGTACTTC. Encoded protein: CASSLYGQGNFLGPRAQYF.